This T cell receptor (beta chain) was recovered during a study of blood T cell repertoires in COVID-19. Overall study context: Sites across the United States, Italy and Spain contributed samples from acute and convalescent COVID-19. The analysed material was cDNA or gDNA that came from T cells, B-cell-depleted T cells, or PBMCs.

The V segment lost 2 bases and the J segment 6 bases; nucleotides outside the gene matches: 0. The germline gives CDR1 KGHSH, CDR2 LQKENI. The CDR3 has 13 amino acids. Authors' processing steps: The assay estimated nucleated cells by amplifying reference gene primers. Libraries were prepared by immunoSEQ multiplex PCR; TCRdb keeps only in-frame clonotypes and omits some of them. That table is the source of V, J and clone size, and D and trimming were worked out from the DNA. The table records 55,000 to 65,000 clones, 87% of them present only once. This chain links TRBV18 with TRBJ2-7, with 11 bases lining up with TRBD1. Sequenced: peripheral blood. This TCR derives from a man of 80 years or more in a cohort sampled during active COVID-19. CDR3 loop: CASSPGQGAEQYF. CDR3 bases: TGTGCCAGCTCACCAGGACAGGGGGCCGAGCAGTACTTC.